This is a list of T cell receptor beta chains from one sample in a study of monozygotic twins with cystic fibrosis. Measured with immunoSEQ multiplex PCR; TCRdb has only the in-frame clones, and not every one. This table has some 31,000 clones, around 85% appearing once. Material for sequencing was blood. The receptors shown here come from a girl aged 2 to 9 with cystic fibrosis. CDR3s include the opening cysteine and the closing phenylalanine or tryptophan. Each record gives: J gene, clone size, D gene, V gene, CDR3 DNA, CDR3 protein. The D gene is left open where the match is weak. Expanded clones get a size class; other rows say once, few or many, or leave the size out.

TRBJ2-1,.,.,TRBV25-1,TGTGCCAGCTCAGGGGACACCGGCCTTATGAATGAGCAGTTCTTC,CASSGDTGLMNEQFF
TRBJ1-1,.,.,TRBV11-3,TGTGCCAGCAGCTTACGAGGCATGAACACTGAAGCTTTCTTT,CASSLRGMNTEAFF
TRBJ2-3,.,TRBD2,TRBV29-1,TGCAGCGTTGAAGATTCGCGGGAGAGGGTAACAGATACGCAGTATTTT,CSVEDSRERVTDTQYF
TRBJ1-4,.,.,TRBV6-6,TGTGCCAGCAGTTCCATCGCTAGGGGAGGTGAAAAACTGTTTTTT,CASSSIARGGEKLFF
TRBJ2-1,.,.,TRBV2,TGTGCCAGCAGTGCGACTAGACCGGTTGATGAGCAGTTCTTC,CASSATRPVDEQFF
TRBJ2-1,once,.,TRBV27,TGTGCCAGCCTCTCCTTTGGAGGGGGCGCCTACAATGAGCAGTTCTTC,CASLSFGGGAYNEQFF
TRBJ1-1,.,TRBD1,TRBV7-9,TGTGCCAGCAGCTCTCGGGACAGGGGCGCGTTCCCTGAAGCTTTCTTT,CASSSRDRGAFPEAFF
TRBJ1-5,.,.,TRBV27,TGTGCCAGCAGATTACGGGACACCCAGCCCCAGCATTTT,CASRLRDTQPQHF
TRBJ2-7,.,.,TRBV30,TGTGCCTGGAGTGGGGGGGAGCCTCCCTACGAGCAGTACTTC,CAWSGGEPPYEQYF
TRBJ1-1,.,TRBD1,TRBV6-5,TGTGCCAGCAGTTACTCTAGTGGGACAGTCGGCACTGAAGCTTTCTTT,CASSYSSGTVGTEAFF
TRBJ2-7,.,TRBD1,TRBV10-3,TGTGCCATCAGTGACCGGGACAGGGGCTACGAGCAGTACTTC,CAISDRDRGYEQYF
TRBJ2-6,.,.,TRBV7-9,TGTGCCACGGAAGACTCTGGGGCCAACGTCCTGACTTTC,CATEDSGANVLTF
TRBJ2-5,.,TRBD2,TRBV30,TGTGCCTGGACCTCCTCGGGGGGGGCCCAAGAGACCCAGTACTTC,CAWTSSGGAQETQYF
TRBJ1-2,.,.,TRBV6-1,TGTGCCTCCGAGTCACTTGGCTACACCTTC,CASESLGYTF
TRBJ2-4,.,.,TRBV2,TGTGCCAGCAGTACGCCGTGGAAGGGGAACATTCAGTACTTC,CASSTPWKGNIQYF
TRBJ1-2,.,TRBD1,TRBV4-1,TGCGCCAGCAGCCAAACACCCACCGGCAGGGGGCGCGACTATGGCTACACCTTC,CASSQTPTGRGRDYGYTF
TRBJ1-1,.,.,TRBV6-6,TGTGCCAGCAGTTACTCAAGTAGTCAAAACACTGAAGCTTTCTTT,CASSYSSSQNTEAFF
TRBJ2-7,.,.,TRBV25-1,TGTGCCAGCAGTGTCACTTCAGAGGAGCAGTACTTC,CASSVTSEEQYF
TRBJ1-1,.,.,TRBV19,TGTGCCAGTAGAGCGAAGGGGGTCACTGAAGCTTTCTTT,CASRAKGVTEAFF
TRBJ1-1,.,TRBD1,TRBV2,TGTGCCAGCAGTATGGACAGGGAGACTGAAGCTTTCTTT,CASSMDRETEAFF
TRBJ2-7,.,.,TRBV5-6,TGTGCCAGCAGCGGCGGGACCACCTACGAGCAGTACTTC,CASSGGTTYEQYF
TRBJ1-1,.,.,TRBV19,TGTGCCAGTAGTATACCACTGGGGACTGAAGCTTTCTTT,CASSIPLGTEAFF
TRBJ1-2,.,.,TRBV9,TGTGCCAGCAGCCCGGAAAGGACAGCCGTGAGGGATGGCTACACCTTC,CASSPERTAVRDGYTF
TRBJ1-3,.,.,TRBV7-9,TGTGCCAGCAGCTTCCCAGGACTCCCCGCCATATATTTT,CASSFPGLPAIYF
TRBJ2-1,.,.,TRBV5-4,TGTGCCAGCAGCTCCCGACTAGATGGGAGGAATGAGCAGTTCTTC,CASSSRLDGRNEQFF
TRBJ1-4,once,.,TRBV10-3,TGTGCCACCTCCTTAGACCTGGATGAAAAACTGTTTTTT,CATSLDLDEKLFF
TRBJ1-2,.,.,TRBV2,TGTGCCAGCAGTGAAGGCAGGGGTGGTGGCTACACCTTC,CASSEGRGGGYTF
TRBJ2-7,few,.,TRBV19,TGTGCCAGTAGTGAAGGGATCGAGCAGTACTTC,CASSEGIEQYF
TRBJ2-7,.,.,TRBV11-2,TGTGCCAGCAGCTTAGTCCCCGGTGGGAACTACGAGCAGTACTTC,CASSLVPGGNYEQYF
TRBJ2-1,.,.,TRBV19,TGTGCCAGTAGTTCCCCTTCGGCCAAGCGGGTCAGCAATGAGCAGTTCTTC,CASSSPSAKRVSNEQFF
TRBJ1-1,.,.,TRBV5-1,TGCGCCAGCAGCTTGGGTCAAACGAACACTGAAGCTTTCTTT,CASSLGQTNTEAFF
TRBJ2-7,.,TRBD2,TRBV7-9,TGTGCCAGCAACATAGCGGGAGTGAACTACGAGCAGTACTTC,CASNIAGVNYEQYF
TRBJ2-7,few,.,TRBV29-1,TGCAGCGTTGGTCTACAGTCGGCCTACGAGCAGTACTTC,CSVGLQSAYEQYF
TRBJ2-1,once,.,TRBV11-3,TGTGCCAGCAGCTTAGTCTGGGGGCGTGGTGATAATGAGCAGTTCTTC,CASSLVWGRGDNEQFF
TRBJ2-7,.,.,TRBV7-6,TGTGCCAGCAGCCTCGGGCAGGCGGTCCACGAGCAGTACTTC,CASSLGQAVHEQYF
TRBJ2-2,.,TRBD1,TRBV29-1,TGCAGCGTTGAATTGGGACAGGGGGCCGGGGAGCTGTTTTTT,CSVELGQGAGELFF
TRBJ1-6,.,.,TRBV30,TGTGCCTGGGGTCCCCCAAGGACAGTGAATTCACCCCTCCACTTT,CAWGPPRTVNSPLHF
TRBJ1-1,.,.,TRBV18,TGTGCCAGCTCACCTGGCAGAAACACTGAAGCTTTCTTT,CASSPGRNTEAFF
TRBJ2-1,.,.,TRBV6-5,TGTGCCAGCACCCGGGCTAGCGTACTCAATGAGCAGTTCTTC,CASTRASVLNEQFF
TRBJ2-7,.,.,TRBV29-1,TGCAGCGTGGGGGGACGGCAACTCTACGAGCAGTACTTC,CSVGGRQLYEQYF